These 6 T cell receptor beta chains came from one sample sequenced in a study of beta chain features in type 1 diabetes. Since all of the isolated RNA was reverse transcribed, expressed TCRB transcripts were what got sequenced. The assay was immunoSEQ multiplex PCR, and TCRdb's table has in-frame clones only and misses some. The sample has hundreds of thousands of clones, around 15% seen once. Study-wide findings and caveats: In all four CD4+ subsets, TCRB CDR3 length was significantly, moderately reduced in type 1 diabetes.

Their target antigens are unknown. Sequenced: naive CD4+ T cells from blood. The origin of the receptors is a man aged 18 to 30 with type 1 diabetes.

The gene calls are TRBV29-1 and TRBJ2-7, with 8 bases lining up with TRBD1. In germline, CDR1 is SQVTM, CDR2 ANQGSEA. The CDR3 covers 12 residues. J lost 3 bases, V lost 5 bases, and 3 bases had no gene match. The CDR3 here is CSVMTGVYEQYF. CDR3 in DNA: TGCAGCGTTATGACAGGGGTCTACGAGCAGTACTTC.

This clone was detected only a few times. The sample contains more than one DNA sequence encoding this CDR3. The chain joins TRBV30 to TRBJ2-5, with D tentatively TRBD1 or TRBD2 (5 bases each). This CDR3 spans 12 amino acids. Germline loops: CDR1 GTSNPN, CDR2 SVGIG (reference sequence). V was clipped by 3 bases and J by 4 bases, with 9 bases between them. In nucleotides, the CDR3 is TGTGCCTGGAGCACAGGAGGAGAGACCCAGTACTTC. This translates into CAWSTGGETQYF.

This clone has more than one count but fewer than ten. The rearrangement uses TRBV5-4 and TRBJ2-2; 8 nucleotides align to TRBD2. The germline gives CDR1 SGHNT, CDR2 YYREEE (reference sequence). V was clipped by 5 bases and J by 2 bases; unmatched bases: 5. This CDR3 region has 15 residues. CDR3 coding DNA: TGTGCCAGCAGACAAGCGGGGGCTAACACCGGGGAGCTGTTTTTT. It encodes CASRQAGANTGELFF.

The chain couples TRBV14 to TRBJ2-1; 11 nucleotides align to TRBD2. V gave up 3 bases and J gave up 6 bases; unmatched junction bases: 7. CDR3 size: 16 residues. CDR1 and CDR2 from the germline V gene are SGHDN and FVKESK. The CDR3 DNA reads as TGTGCCAGCAGCCAGATCTTAGCGGGGGGGTTCAATGAGCAGTTCTTC. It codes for CASSQILAGGFNEQFF.

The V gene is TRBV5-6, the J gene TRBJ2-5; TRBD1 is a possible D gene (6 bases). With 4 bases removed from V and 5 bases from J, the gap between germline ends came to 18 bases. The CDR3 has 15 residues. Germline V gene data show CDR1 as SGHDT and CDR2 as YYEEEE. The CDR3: CASSLLGALGETQYF. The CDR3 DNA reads TGTGCCAGCAGCCTGCTGGGGGCGCTTGGGGAGACCCAGTACTTC.

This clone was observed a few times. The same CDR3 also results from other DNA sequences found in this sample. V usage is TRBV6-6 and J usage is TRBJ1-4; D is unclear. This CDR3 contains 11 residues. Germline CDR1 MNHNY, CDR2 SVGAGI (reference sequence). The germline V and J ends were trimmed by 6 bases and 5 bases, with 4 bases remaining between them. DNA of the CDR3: TGTGCCAGCAGGGGGAATGAAAAACTGTTTTTT. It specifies CASRGNEKLFF.